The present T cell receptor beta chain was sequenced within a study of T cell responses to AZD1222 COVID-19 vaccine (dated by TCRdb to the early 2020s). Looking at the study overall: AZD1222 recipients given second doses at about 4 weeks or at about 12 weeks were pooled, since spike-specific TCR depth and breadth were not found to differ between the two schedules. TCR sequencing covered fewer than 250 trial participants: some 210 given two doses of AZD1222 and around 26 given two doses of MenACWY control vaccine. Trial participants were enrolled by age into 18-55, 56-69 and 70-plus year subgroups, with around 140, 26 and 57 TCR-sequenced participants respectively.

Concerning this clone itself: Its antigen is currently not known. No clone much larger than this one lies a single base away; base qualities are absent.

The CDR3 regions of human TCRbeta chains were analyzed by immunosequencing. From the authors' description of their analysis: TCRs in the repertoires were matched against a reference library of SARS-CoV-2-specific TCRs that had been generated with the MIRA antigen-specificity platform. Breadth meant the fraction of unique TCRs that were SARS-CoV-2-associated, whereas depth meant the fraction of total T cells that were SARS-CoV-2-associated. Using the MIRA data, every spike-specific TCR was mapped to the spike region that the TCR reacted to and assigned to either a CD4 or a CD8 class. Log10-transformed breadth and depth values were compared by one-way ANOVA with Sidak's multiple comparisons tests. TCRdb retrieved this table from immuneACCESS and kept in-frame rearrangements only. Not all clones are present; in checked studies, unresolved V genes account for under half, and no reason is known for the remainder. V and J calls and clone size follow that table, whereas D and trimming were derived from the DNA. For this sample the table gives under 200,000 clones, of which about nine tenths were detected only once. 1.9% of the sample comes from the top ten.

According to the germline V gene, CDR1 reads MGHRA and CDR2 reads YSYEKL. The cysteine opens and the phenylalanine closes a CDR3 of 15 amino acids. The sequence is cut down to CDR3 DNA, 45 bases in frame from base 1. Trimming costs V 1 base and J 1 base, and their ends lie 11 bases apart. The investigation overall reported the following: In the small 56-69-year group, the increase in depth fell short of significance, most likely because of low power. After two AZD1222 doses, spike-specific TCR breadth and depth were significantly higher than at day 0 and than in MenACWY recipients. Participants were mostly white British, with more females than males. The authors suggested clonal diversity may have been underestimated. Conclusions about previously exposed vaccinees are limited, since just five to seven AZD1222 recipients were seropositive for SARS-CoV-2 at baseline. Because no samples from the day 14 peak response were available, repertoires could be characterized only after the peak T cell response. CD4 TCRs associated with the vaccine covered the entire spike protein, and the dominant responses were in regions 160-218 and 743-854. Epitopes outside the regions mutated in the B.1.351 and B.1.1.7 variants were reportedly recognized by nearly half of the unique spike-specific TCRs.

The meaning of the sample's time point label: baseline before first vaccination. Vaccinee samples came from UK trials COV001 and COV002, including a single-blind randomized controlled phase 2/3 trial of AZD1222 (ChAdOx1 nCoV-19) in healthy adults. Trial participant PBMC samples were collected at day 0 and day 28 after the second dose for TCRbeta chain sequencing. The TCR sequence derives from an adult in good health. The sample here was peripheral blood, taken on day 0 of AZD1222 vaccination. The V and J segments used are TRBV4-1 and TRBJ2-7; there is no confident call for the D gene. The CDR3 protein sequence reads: CASSQAAAGSYEQYF. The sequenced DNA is TGCGCCAGCAGCCAAGCGGCAGCCGGTTCCTACGAGCAGTACTTC.